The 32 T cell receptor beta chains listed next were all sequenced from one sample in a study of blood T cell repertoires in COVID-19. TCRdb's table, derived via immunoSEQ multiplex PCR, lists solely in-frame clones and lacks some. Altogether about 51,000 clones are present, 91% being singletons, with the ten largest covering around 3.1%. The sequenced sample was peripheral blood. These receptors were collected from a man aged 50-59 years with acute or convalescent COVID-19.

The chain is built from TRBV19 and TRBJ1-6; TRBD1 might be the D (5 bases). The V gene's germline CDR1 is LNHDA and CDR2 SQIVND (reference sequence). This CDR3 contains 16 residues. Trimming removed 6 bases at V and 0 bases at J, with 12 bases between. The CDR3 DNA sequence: TGTGCCAGTAGACCGACAGTGAGCTCCTATAATTCACCCCTCCACTTT. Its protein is CASRPTVSSYNSPLHF. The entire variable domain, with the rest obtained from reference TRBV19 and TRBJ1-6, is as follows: DGGITQSPKYLFRKEGQNVTLSCEQNLNHDAMYWYRQDPGQGLRLIYYSQIVNDFQKGDIAEGYSVSREKKESFPLTVTSAQKNPTAFYLCASRPTVSSYNSPLHFGNGTRLTVT.

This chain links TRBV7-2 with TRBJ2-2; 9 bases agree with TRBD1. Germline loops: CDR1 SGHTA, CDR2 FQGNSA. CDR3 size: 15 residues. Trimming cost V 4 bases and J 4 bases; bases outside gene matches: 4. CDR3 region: CASSWGQGLTGELFF. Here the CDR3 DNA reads TGTGCCAGCAGCTGGGGACAGGGCCTCACCGGGGAGCTGTTTTTT.

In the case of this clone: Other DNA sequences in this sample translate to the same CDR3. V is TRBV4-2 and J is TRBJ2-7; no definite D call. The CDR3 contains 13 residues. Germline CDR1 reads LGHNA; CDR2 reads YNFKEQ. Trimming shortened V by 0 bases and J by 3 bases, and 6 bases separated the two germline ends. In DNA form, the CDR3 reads TGTGCCAGCAGCCAAGATAGAGGCTACGAGCAGTACTTC. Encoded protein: CASSQDRGYEQYF.

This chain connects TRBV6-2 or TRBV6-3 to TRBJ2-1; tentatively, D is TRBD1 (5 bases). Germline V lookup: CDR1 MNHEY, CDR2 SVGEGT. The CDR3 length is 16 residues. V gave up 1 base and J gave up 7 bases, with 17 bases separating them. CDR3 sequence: CASSYYGRVLGNEQFF. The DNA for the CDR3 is TGTGCCAGCAGTTACTATGGCAGGGTATTAGGTAATGAGCAGTTCTTC.

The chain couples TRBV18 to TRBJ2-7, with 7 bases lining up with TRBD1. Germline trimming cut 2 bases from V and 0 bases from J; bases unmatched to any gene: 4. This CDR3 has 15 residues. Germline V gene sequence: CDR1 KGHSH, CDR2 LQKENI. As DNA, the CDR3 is TGTGCCAGCTCACCAACCAGGGGGTCCTCCTACGAGCAGTACTTC. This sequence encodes CASSPTRGSSYEQYF.

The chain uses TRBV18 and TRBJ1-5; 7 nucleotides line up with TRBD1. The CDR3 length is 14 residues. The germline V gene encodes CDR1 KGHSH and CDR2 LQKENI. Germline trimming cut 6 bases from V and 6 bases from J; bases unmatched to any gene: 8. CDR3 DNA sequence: TGTGCCAGCTCCCCCGACAGGGTCTCTCAGCCCCAGCATTTT. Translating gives CASSPDRVSQPQHF.

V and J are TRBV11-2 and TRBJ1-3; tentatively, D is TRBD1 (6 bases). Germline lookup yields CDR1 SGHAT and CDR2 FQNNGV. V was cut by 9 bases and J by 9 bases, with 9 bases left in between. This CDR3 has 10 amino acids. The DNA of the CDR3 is TGTGCCAGATGCAGGGGCACCATATATTTT. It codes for CARCRGTIYF.

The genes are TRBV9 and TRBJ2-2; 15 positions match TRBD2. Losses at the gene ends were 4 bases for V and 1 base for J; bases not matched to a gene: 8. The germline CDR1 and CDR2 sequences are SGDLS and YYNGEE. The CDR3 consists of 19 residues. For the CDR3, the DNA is TGTGCCAGCAGCCTAAGGACTAGCGGGGGGGCCTTGAACACCGGGGAGCTGTTTTTT. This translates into CASSLRTSGGALNTGELFF.

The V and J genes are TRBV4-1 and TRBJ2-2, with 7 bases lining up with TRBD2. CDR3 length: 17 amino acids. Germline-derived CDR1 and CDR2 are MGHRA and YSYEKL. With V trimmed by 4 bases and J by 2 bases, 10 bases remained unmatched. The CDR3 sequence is CASSLPPGRGNTGELFF. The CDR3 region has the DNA TGCGCCAGCAGCCTACCCCCGGGGAGGGGTAACACCGGGGAGCTGTTTTTT.

This chain's CDR3 is CASRHGGDTGELFF. The DNA of the CDR3 is TGTGCCAGCAGACACGGGGGGGACACCGGGGAGCTGTTTTTT. The rearrangement joins TRBV6-4 to TRBJ2-2, with 8 bases aligning to TRBD2. This CDR3 contains 14 residues. V shed 6 bases and J 3 bases; nucleotides not matched to a gene: 3. Germline values: CDR1 MRHNA, CDR2 SNTAGT.

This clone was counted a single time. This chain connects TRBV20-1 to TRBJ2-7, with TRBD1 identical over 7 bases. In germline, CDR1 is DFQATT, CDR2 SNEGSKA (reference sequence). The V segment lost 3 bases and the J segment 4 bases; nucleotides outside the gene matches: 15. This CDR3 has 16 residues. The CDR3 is CSASPPGQGVSYEQYF. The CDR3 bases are TGCAGTGCTAGTCCCCCTGGCCAGGGGGTTTCGTACGAGCAGTACTTC.

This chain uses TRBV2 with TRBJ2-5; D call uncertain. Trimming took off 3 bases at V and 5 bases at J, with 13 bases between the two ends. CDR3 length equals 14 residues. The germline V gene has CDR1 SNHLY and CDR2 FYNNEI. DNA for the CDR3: TGTGCCAGCAGTGAGTTTGGCATCGGGGAGACCCAGTACTTC. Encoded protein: CASSEFGIGETQYF.

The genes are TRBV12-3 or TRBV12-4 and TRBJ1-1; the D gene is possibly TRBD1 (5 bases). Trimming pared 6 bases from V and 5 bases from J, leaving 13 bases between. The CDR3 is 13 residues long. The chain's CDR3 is CASSLGGGTEAFF. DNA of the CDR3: TGTGCCAGCAGCCTCGGGGGAGGGACTGAAGCTTTCTTT.

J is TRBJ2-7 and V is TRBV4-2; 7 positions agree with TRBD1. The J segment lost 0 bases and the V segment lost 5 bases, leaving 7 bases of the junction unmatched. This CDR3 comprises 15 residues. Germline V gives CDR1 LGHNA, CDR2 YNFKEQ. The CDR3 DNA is TGTGCCAGCAGCTCAGGACAGGCGCTCTCCTACGAGCAGTACTTC. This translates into CASSSGQALSYEQYF.

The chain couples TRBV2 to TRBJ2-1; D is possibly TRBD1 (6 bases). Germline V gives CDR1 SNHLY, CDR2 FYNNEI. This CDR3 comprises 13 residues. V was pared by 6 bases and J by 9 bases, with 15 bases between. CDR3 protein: CASSRQEMIEQFF. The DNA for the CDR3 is TGTGCCAGCAGCCGACAGGAGATGATTGAGCAGTTCTTC.

The CDR3 DNA is TGTGCCAGCAGCCTGGGACAGGGGGCGACGAGGGCCCAGTACTTC. Protein: CASSLGQGATRAQYF. The chain joins TRBV7-8 to TRBJ2-5; 12 nucleotides align to TRBD1. CDR1 and CDR2 (germline): SGHVS, FQNEAQ. V was pared by 5 bases and J by 9 bases, with 10 bases of the junction left unmatched. The CDR3 is made up of 15 amino acids.

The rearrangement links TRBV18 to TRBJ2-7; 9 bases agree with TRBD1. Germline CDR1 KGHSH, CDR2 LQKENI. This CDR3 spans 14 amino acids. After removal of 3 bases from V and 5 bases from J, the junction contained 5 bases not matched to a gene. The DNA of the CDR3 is TGTGCCAGCTCACCCCGTCGGGACAGGGACGAGCAGTACTTC. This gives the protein CASSPRRDRDEQYF.

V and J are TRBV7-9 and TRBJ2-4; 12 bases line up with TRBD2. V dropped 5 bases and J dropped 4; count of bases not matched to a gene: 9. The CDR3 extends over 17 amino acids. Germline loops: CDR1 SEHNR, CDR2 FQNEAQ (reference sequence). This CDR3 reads CASSPLRLAGGKNIQYF. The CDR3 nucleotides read TGTGCCAGCAGCCCCCTTAGGCTAGCGGGGGGGAAAAACATTCAGTACTTC.

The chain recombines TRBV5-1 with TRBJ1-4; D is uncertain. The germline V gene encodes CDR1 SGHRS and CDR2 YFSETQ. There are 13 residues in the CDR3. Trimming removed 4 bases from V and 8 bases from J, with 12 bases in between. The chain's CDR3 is CASSLRYSEKLFF. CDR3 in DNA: TGCGCCAGCAGCCTACGATACAGCGAAAAACTGTTTTTT. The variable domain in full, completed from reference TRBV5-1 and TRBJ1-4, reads KAGVTQTPRYLIKTRGQQVTLSCSPISGHRSVSWYQQTPGQGLQFLFEYFSETQRNKGNFPGRFSGRQFSNSRSEMNVSTLELGDSALYLCASSLRYSEKLFFGSGTQLSVL.

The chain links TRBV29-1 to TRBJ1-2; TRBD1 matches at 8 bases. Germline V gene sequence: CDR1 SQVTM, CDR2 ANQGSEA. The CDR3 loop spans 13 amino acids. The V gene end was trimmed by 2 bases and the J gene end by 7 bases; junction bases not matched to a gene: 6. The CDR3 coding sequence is TGCAGCGTTGAACGACAGGGGATAGTTGGCTACACCTTC. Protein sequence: CSVERQGIVGYTF.

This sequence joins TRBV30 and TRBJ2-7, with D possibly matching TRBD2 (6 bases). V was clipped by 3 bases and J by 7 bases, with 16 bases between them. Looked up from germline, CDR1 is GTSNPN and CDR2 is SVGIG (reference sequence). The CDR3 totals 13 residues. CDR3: CAWRGDSRLEQYF. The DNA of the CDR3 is TGTGCCTGGAGGGGGGACTCCCGGCTGGAGCAGTACTTC.

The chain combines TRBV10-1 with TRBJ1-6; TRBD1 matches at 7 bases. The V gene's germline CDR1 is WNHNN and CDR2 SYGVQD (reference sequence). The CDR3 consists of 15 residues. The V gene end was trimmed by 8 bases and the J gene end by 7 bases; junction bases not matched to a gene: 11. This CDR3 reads CASEDSGTVNSPLHF. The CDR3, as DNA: TGCGCCAGCGAAGATTCCGGGACAGTGAATTCACCCCTCCACTTT.

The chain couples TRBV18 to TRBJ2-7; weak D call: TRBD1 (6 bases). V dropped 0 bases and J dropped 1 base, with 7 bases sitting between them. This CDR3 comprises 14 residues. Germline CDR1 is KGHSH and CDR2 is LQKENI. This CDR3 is CASSPPGTSYEQYF. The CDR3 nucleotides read TGTGCCAGCTCACCACCGGGGACATCCTACGAGCAGTACTTC.

This CDR3 reads CASSQVDKAAFYGYTF. The CDR3 DNA reads as TGCGCCAGCAGCCAAGTGGACAAGGCAGCCTTCTATGGCTACACCTTC. The chain couples TRBV4-1 to TRBJ1-2; a possible D gene is TRBD1 (5 bases). The CDR3 length is 16 residues. Looked up from germline, CDR1 is MGHRA and CDR2 is YSYEKL. Trimming stripped 1 base from V and 4 bases from J, with 16 bases between.

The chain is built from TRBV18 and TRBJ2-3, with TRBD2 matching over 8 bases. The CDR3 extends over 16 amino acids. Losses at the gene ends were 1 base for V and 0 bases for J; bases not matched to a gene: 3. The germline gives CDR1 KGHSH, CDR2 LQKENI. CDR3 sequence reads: CASSPLGTRSTDTQYF. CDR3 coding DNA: TGTGCCAGCTCACCACTTGGGACTAGAAGCACAGATACGCAGTATTTT.

The CDR3 bases are TGTGCCAGCAGCTTATCCGAGGGGGCTAGGAATGAGCAGTTCTTC. This sequence encodes CASSLSEGARNEQFF. This chain joins TRBV7-2 and TRBJ2-1, with 7 bases fitting TRBD1. V lost 2 bases to trimming and J lost 7 bases; unmatched junction nucleotides: 8. CDR3 length equals 15 residues. Germline CDR1 is SGHTA and CDR2 is FQGNSA. The full variable domain, its missing parts supplied by reference TRBV7-2 and TRBJ2-1, is GAGVSQSPSNKVTEKGKDVELRCDPISGHTALYWYRQSLGQGLEFLIYFQGNSAPDKSGLPSDRFSAERTGGSVSTLTIQRTQQEDSAVYLCASSLSEGARNEQFFGPGTRLTVL.

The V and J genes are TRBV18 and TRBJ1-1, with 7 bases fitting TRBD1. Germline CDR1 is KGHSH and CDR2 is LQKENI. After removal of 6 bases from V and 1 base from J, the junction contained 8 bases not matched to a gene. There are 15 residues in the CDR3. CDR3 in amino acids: CASSLGRTGNTEAFF. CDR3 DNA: TGTGCCAGCTCCCTAGGCCGGACAGGGAACACTGAAGCTTTCTTT. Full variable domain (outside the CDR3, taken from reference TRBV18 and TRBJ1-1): NAGVMQNPRHLVRRRGQEARLRCSPMKGHSHVYWYRQLPEEGLKFMVYLQKENIIDESGMPKERFSAEFPKEGPSILRIQQVVRGDSAAYFCASSLGRTGNTEAFFGQGTRLTVV.

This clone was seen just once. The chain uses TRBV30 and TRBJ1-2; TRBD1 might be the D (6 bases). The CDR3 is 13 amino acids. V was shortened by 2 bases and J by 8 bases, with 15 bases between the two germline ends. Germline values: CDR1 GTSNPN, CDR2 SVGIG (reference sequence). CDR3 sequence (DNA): TGTGCCTGGAGTATACAGGGAGATCAGGGCTACACCTTC. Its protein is CAWSIQGDQGYTF.

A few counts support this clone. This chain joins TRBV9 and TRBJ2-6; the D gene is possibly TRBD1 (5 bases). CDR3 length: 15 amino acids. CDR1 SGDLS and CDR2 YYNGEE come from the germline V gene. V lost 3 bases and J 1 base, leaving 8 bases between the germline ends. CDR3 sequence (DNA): TGTGCCAGCAGCGCAGCAGGGTCTGGGGCCAACGTCCTGACTTTC. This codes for CASSAAGSGANVLTF.

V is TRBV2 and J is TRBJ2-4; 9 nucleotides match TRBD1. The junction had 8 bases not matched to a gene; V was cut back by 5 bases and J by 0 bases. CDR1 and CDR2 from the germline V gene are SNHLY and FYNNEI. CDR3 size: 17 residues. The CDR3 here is CASSQTGTGPAKNIQYF. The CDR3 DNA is TGTGCCAGCAGTCAGACCGGGACAGGGCCAGCCAAAAACATTCAGTACTTC.

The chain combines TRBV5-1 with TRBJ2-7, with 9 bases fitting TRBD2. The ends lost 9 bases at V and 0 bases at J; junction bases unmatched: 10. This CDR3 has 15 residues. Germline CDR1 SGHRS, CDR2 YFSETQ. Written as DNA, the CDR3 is TGCGCCACCGCCCTTCTAGCGGGGAGCTCCTACGAGCAGTACTTC. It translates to CATALLAGSSYEQYF.

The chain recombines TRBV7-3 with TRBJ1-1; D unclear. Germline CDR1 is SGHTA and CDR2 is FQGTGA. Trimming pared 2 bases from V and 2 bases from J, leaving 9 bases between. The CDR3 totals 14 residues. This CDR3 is CASSLSRDNTEAFF. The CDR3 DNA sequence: TGTGCCAGCAGCTTATCGCGGGATAACACTGAAGCTTTCTTT.